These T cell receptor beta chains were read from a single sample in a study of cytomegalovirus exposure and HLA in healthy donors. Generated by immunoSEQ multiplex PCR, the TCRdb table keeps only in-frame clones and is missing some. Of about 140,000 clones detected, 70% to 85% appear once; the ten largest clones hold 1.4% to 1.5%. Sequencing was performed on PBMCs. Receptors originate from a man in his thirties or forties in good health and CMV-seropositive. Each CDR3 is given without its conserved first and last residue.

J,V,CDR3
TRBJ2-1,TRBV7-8,ASSLAVGTSAYNEQF
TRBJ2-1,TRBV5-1,ASSPRAASGTTYNEQF
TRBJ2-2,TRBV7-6,ASSGGGWTGELF
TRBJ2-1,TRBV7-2,ASSPTSGSYNEQF
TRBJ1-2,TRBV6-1,ASSDAGAGGYT
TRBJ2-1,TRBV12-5,ASLAGNEQF
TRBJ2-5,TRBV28,ASSSPTGGETQY
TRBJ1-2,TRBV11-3,ASSLDQVNYGYT
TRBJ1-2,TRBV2,ASSEARAGGGYT
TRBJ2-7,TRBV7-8,ASSLAGTGLYEQY
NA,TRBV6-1,ASSDLMYEQY
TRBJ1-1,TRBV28,ASREVDGGGHTEAF
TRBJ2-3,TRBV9,ASSAISGGPDTQY
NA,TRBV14,ASSFPGQAPEQY
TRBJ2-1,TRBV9,ASSVAGGAHNEQF
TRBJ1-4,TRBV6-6,ASRDIDEKLF
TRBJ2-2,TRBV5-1,ASSNEAVLASGELF
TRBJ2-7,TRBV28,ATETRDRGSGEQY
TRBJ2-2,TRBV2,ASGGGAGELF